This T cell receptor (beta chain) was sequenced for a study of post-analysis software for immune sequencing data. Turning to the study itself: Patients with relapsing-remitting, secondary progressive and progressive-relapsing multiple sclerosis courses were all represented. Study conclusions and caveats: By F measure, samples from a shared preparation batch strongly co-clustered. Significantly decreased normalized Chao1 diversity was recorded for multiple sclerosis patients relative to controls.

The library was made from cDNA and included unique molecular identifiers. Each batch of 1 to 10 million T cells produced 500,000 to 550,000 cDNA molecules. TCRdb processed the PCR reads anew with MiXCR; each CDR3 protein has one entry. The table shows approximately 630,000 distinct CDR3 sequences, with 59% occurring only once. Notes on this clonotype: The antigen remains unidentified.

This TCR derives from a girl aged 2 to 10 with multiple sclerosis. Source material: blood.

The CDR3 DNA reads TGTGCCAGCAGCGACAGGGGTAGCGGGGGGTACGGAGATACGCAGTATTTT. This codes for CASSDRGSGGYGDTQYF. The chain employs TRBV7-2 and TRBJ2-3; 10 nucleotides match TRBD2. Germline values: CDR1 SGHTA, CDR2 FQGNSA. This CDR3 has 17 residues. Germline trimming cut 5 bases from V and 5 bases from J; bases unmatched to any gene: 13.